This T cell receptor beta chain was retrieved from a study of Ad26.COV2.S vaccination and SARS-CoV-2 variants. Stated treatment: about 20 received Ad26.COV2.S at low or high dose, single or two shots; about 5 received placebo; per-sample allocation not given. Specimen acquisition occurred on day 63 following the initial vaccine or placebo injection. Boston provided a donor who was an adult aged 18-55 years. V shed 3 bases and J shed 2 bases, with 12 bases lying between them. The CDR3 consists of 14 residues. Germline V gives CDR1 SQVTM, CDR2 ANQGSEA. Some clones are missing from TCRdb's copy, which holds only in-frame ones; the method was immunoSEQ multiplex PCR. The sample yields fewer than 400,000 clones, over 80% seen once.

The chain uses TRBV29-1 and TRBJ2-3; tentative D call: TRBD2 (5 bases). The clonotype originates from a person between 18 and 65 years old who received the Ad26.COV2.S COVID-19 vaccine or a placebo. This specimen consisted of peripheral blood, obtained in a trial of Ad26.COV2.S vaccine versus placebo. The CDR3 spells CSVDSGVYTDTQYF. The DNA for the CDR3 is TGCAGCGTTGATTCCGGGGTGTACACAGATACGCAGTATTTT.